The clone carrying this TCR beta chain was recorded a few times. Its antigen is currently unknown. TCRdb re-analysed the RT-PCR reads in MiXCR, keeping a single row per CDR3 protein. Among 560,000 or so distinct CDR3 sequences listed, under 9% were seen once. Germline V gene lookup returns CDR1 SGHNT and CDR2 YYREEE (reference sequence). With 1 base clipped from V and 9 bases from J, the junction kept 8 bases outside the gene matches. There are 16 residues in the CDR3. This sample stems from a study of response to subunit inactivated influenza vaccine. Study findings and constraints: That few new T cells are recruited by each seasonal influenza vaccination was the authors' suggestion.

The origin of this receptor is a man aged 50 to 75 who received an inactivated influenza vaccine. The source was PBMCs from blood, collected roughly 24 months after vaccination. V gene TRBV5-4 combines with J gene TRBJ2-2, with 11 bases fitting TRBD2. The DNA for the CDR3 is TGTGCCAGCAGCTTGAGGGGTAGCGGGAGGGTCCGGGAGCTGTTTTTT. Protein sequence: CASSLRGSGRVRELFF.